The 28 T cell receptor beta chains below all came from one sample that was sequenced in a study of CD8+ T cells in alopecia areata. After isolation, RNA underwent reverse transcription to generate cDNA as the sequencing template. Only in-frame clones appear in the TCRdb table, and some are missing; sequencing was by immunoSEQ multiplex PCR. The table lists about 150,000 clones, 58% of them singletons, with nearly 6.5% in the top ten. Material: CD4+ T cells sorted from blood, obtained at week 0. These receptors all stem from a human donor with alopecia areata.

This clone was detected a few times. The V and J genes are TRBV29-1 and TRBJ2-6; D remains unclear. The V and J ends lost 4 bases and 1 base respectively, with 5 bases between them. Germline V gene sequence: CDR1 SQVTM, CDR2 ANQGSEA. The CDR3 extends over 13 amino acids. CDR3 in amino acids: CSVAASGANVLTF. The CDR3, as DNA: TGCAGCGTTGCTGCTTCTGGGGCCAACGTCCTGACTTTC.

This clone was recorded a few times. This sample includes further DNA sequences coding for the same CDR3. This chain uses TRBV5-1 with TRBJ2-1; 8 nucleotides agree with TRBD1. The CDR3 sequence is 15 residues long. CDR1 is SGHRS and CDR2 is YFSETQ in the germline V gene. V gave up 1 base and J gave up 0 bases; unmatched junction bases: 0. In nucleotides, the CDR3 is TGCGCCAGCAGCTTGACAGGGGGCTCCTACAATGAGCAGTTCTTC. It yields the protein CASSLTGGSYNEQFF.

CDR3 protein: CASSSGGVVEKLFF. The CDR3 DNA reads as TGTGCCAGCAGTTCGGGTGGAGTAGTTGAAAAACTGTTTTTT. The V call is TRBV27, the J call TRBJ1-4; D uncertain. The V end lost 4 bases, the J end lost 7 bases, and 13 bases lay between the germline ends. The CDR3 has 14 amino acids. CDR1 and CDR2 from the germline V gene are MNHEY and SMNVEV (reference sequence). Together with reference TRBV27 and TRBJ1-4, the CDR3 gives the full variable domain: EAQVTQNPRYLITVTGKKLTVTCSQNMNHEYMSWYRQDPGLGLRQIYYSMNVEVTDKGDVPEGYKVSRKEKRNFPLILESPSPNQTSLYFCASSSGGVVEKLFFGSGTQLSVL.

The chain carries TRBV30 and TRBJ1-2; no reliable D call. CDR3 length equals 12 residues. Germline V lookup: CDR1 GTSNPN, CDR2 SVGIG (reference sequence). The V and J ends lost 5 bases and 6 bases respectively, with 13 bases between them. The DNA of the CDR3 is TGTGCCTGGGGGAACAGAGCAGATGGCTACACCTTC. This encodes CAWGNRADGYTF.

The V call is TRBV11-2, the J call TRBJ2-6; D is possibly TRBD1 (5 bases). The CDR3 is 15 residues long. Trimming stripped 3 bases from V and 13 bases from J, with 19 bases between. The germline gives CDR1 SGHAT, CDR2 FQNNGV. The CDR3 DNA reads TGTGCCAGCAGCTTTTTAAAAGGGCAGGGTAGGGTCCTGACTTTC. It yields the protein CASSFLKGQGRVLTF. Supplemented by reference TRBV11-2 and TRBJ2-6, the full variable domain reads EAGVAQSPRYKIIEKRQSVAFWCNPISGHATLYWYQQILGQGPKLLIQFQNNGVVDDSQLPKDRFSAERLKGVDSTLKIQPAKLEDSAVYLCASSFLKGQGRVLTFGAGSRLTVL.

V usage is TRBV13 and J usage is TRBJ1-2; D call uncertain. The CDR3 is 14 amino acids. The ends were cut back, 2 bases at V and 3 bases at J, with 10 bases in the middle. CDR1 is PRHDT and CDR2 is FYEKMQ in the germline V gene (reference sequence). CDR3 residues: CASSLYGVDYGYTF. The CDR3 nucleotides are TGTGCCAGCAGCTTATACGGGGTTGACTATGGCTACACCTTC.

This chain links TRBV5-1 with TRBJ2-1; possibly TRBD2 for D (7 bases). Germline CDR1 and CDR2: SGHRS and YFSETQ. There are 16 residues in the CDR3. Trimming removed 0 bases at V and 0 bases at J, with 10 bases between. The CDR3 DNA follows: TGCGCCAGCAGCTTGGCCGGGGGGCTCTCCTACAATGAGCAGTTCTTC. This encodes CASSLAGGLSYNEQFF.

The chain employs TRBV23-1 and TRBJ1-5, with D possibly matching TRBD1 (5 bases). TRBV23-1 is classed as an ORF, of uncertain function. The CDR3 consists of 13 residues. V dropped 3 bases and J dropped 6 bases, with 9 bases sitting between them. As DNA, the CDR3 is TGCGCCAGCAGTCAGGGGACCGGTCAGCCCCAGCATTTT. Residues: CASSQGTGQPQHF.

The chain recombines TRBV4-2 with TRBJ2-3; no clear D. Trimming removed 6 bases from V and 8 bases from J, with 12 bases in between. Germline V gene data show CDR1 as LGHNA and CDR2 as YNFKEQ. This CDR3 comprises 12 residues. CDR3 protein: CASSPSGVTQYF. The CDR3 DNA is TGTGCCAGCAGTCCCAGTGGAGTTACGCAGTATTTT.

The DNA of the CDR3 is TGCGCCAGCAGCCAACCCCATGCGGGCTCTTCGGATACGCAGTATTTT. It specifies CASSQPHAGSSDTQYF. The chain is built from TRBV4-1 and TRBJ2-3; possibly TRBD2 for D (5 bases). This CDR3 is built from 16 residues. Trimming pared 2 bases from V and 6 bases from J, leaving 18 bases between. The germline gives CDR1 MGHRA, CDR2 YSYEKL.

This chain connects TRBV13 to TRBJ2-3, with D possibly matching TRBD1 (5 bases). V lost 5 bases, J lost 2 bases, and 14 bases lay in between. CDR1 is PRHDT and CDR2 is FYEKMQ in the germline V gene (reference sequence). CDR3 length equals 15 residues. The CDR3 is CASSPRATITDTQYF. In DNA, the CDR3 is TGTGCCAGCAGCCCCAGGGCAACTATCACAGATACGCAGTATTTT.

V usage is TRBV20-1 and J usage is TRBJ1-2; no firm D call. Deletions cut 6 bases from V and 0 bases from J, with 5 bases between. The V gene's germline CDR1 is DFQATT and CDR2 SNEGSKA (reference sequence). The CDR3 has 11 residues. The CDR3 DNA reads TGCAGTGCGCGGACTAACTATGGCTACACCTTC. Protein product: CSARTNYGYTF.

The genes are TRBV4-2 and TRBJ2-6, with a possible D match to TRBD1 (5 bases). CDR3 size: 15 residues. The V end lost 4 bases, the J end lost 2 bases, and 9 bases lay between the germline ends. Germline-derived CDR1 and CDR2 are LGHNA and YNFKEQ. The CDR3 nucleotides are TGTGCCAGCAGCCTAGGGGAAGCTGGGGCCAACGTCCTGACTTTC. Translated, it gives CASSLGEAGANVLTF.

This clone was counted only a few times. The chain employs TRBV30 and TRBJ1-1; D gene unclear. The length of the CDR3 is 13 residues. Trimming cost V 4 bases and J 2 bases, with 11 bases left between them. Germline lookup yields CDR1 GTSNPN and CDR2 SVGIG (reference sequence). As DNA, the CDR3 is TGTGCCTGGAACGGACTGGGCAACACTGAAGCTTTCTTT. It specifies CAWNGLGNTEAFF.

CDR3 in amino acids: CASSTGTGIYGYTF. The CDR3 DNA sequence: TGTGCCAGTAGCACCGGGACAGGGATTTATGGCTACACCTTC. This chain uses TRBV19 with TRBJ1-2, with 9 bases identical to TRBD1. The CDR3 is made up of 14 amino acids. The V segment lost 6 bases and the J segment 5 bases; nucleotides outside the gene matches: 7. Germline V CDR1 and CDR2: LNHDA, SQIVND (reference sequence).

This clone was observed a handful of times. The CDR3 DNA reads TGCAGCGTTAGCGGGGGGAGGACTAGCACAGATACGCAGTATTTT. As protein: CSVSGGRTSTDTQYF. J is TRBJ2-3 and V is TRBV29-1; 9 bases are shared with TRBD2. From germline, CDR1 is SQVTM and CDR2 ANQGSEA. V was pared by 5 bases and J by 0 bases, with 6 bases of the junction left unmatched. The CDR3 is 15 amino acids.

The gene calls are TRBV20-1 and TRBJ1-2; D is unclear. V gave up 5 bases and J gave up 7 bases, with 11 bases separating them. CDR1 is DFQATT and CDR2 is SNEGSKA in the germline V gene (reference sequence). The CDR3 sequence is 11 residues long. The CDR3 sequence is CSAELAFGYTF. The CDR3 DNA is TGCAGTGCTGAGCTGGCCTTTGGCTACACCTTC.

This chain connects TRBV2 to TRBJ1-6; no reliable D call. V dropped 4 bases and J dropped 4 bases, with 17 bases sitting between them. CDR1 and CDR2 (germline): SNHLY, FYNNEI. The CDR3 has 17 amino acids. The CDR3 loop is CASSGYRVGPYNSPLHF. The CDR3 bases are TGTGCCAGCAGTGGATACAGAGTAGGCCCATATAATTCACCCCTCCACTTT.

The chain recombines TRBV19 with TRBJ1-4; no reliable D call. V lost 9 bases to trimming and J lost 3 bases, with 11 bases between them. This CDR3 region has 13 residues. CDR1 is LNHDA and CDR2 is SQIVND in the germline V gene (reference sequence). CDR3 amino acids: CASKDGANEKLFF. In DNA form, the CDR3 reads TGTGCCAGCAAGGACGGGGCTAATGAAAAACTGTTTTTT.

The chain couples TRBV5-1 to TRBJ2-3; 8 bases are a match to TRBD2. Germline assignment: CDR1 SGHRS and CDR2 YFSETQ. This CDR3 comprises 15 residues. V trimming: 4 bases; J trimming: 2 bases; junction bases outside the gene matches: 6. For the CDR3, the DNA is TGCGCCAGCAGCGTCAAGACTAGCGCCACAGATACGCAGTATTTT. Translating gives CASSVKTSATDTQYF.

The rearrangement links TRBV7-2 to TRBJ2-3; perhaps TRBD1 as D (5 bases). This CDR3 region has 16 residues. V was clipped by 5 bases and J by 5 bases, with 20 bases between them. From germline, CDR1 is SGHTA and CDR2 FQGNSA. CDR3 in amino acids: CASSPDNRPARDTQYF. CDR3 in DNA: TGTGCCAGCAGCCCGGACAACCGGCCGGCTCGAGATACGCAGTATTTT. The entire variable domain, with the rest obtained from reference TRBV7-2 and TRBJ2-3, is as follows: GAGVSQSPSNKVTEKGKDVELRCDPISGHTALYWYRQSLGQGLEFLIYFQGNSAPDKSGLPSDRFSAERTGGSVSTLTIQRTQQEDSAVYLCASSPDNRPARDTQYFGPGTRLTVL.

This chain uses TRBV27 with TRBJ2-2, with 8 bases identical to TRBD2. This CDR3 contains 16 residues. Unmatched junction bases numbered 6, after V lost 1 base and J lost 5 bases. Germline V gene sequence: CDR1 MNHEY, CDR2 SMNVEV (reference sequence). DNA for the CDR3: TGTGCCAGCAGTTTATACGCGGGGGGTAAAACCGGGGAGCTGTTTTTT. This codes for CASSLYAGGKTGELFF.

This clone showed up just a few times. The chain uses TRBV5-6 and TRBJ2-7; D call uncertain. Between the trimmed V and J ends, which lost 0 bases and 2 bases, there was a span of 9 bases. The CDR3 has 14 residues. In germline, CDR1 is SGHDT, CDR2 YYEEEE. The CDR3: CASSLDDGTYEQYF. The CDR3 nucleotides read TGTGCCAGCAGCTTGGACGACGGTACCTACGAGCAGTACTTC.

Comments on this clone: The sample contains more than one DNA sequence encoding this CDR3. The chain has TRBV7-2 and TRBJ2-5, with unresolved D. The V and J ends lost 5 bases and 1 base respectively, with 11 bases between them. The CDR3 contains 14 residues. CDR1 SGHTA and CDR2 FQGNSA come from the germline V gene. CDR3 amino acids: CASSPRRTQETQYF. The CDR3 DNA sequence: TGTGCCAGCAGCCCCCGGCGGACCCAAGAGACCCAGTACTTC.

The chain has TRBV10-3 and TRBJ2-1, with 7 bases fitting TRBD2. The length of the CDR3 is 11 residues. CDR1 and CDR2 from the germline V gene are ENHRY and SYGVKD. V lost 8 bases to trimming and J lost 6 bases; unmatched junction nucleotides: 1. The CDR3 protein is CAIGGGNEQFF. The CDR3 region has the DNA TGTGCCATCGGGGGGGGCAATGAGCAGTTCTTC.

This chain joins TRBV7-9 and TRBJ1-4; D gene unclear. Deletions cut 2 bases from V and 8 bases from J, with 9 bases between. The germline V gene encodes CDR1 SEHNR and CDR2 FQNEAQ (reference sequence). The CDR3 loop spans 13 amino acids. The CDR3 here is CASSLKYLEKLFF. In DNA form, the CDR3 reads TGTGCCAGCAGCTTAAAATATCTGGAAAAACTGTTTTTT. The variable domain in full, with the rest retrieved from reference TRBV7-9 and TRBJ1-4, is DTGVSQNPRHKITKRGQNVTFRCDPISEHNRLYWYRQTLGQGPEFLTYFQNEAQLEKSRLLSDRFSAERPKGSFSTLEIQRTEQGDSAMYLCASSLKYLEKLFFGSGTQLSVL.

This chain links TRBV23-1 with TRBJ1-1; no clear D gene. TRBV23-1 is annotated as an ORF whose role is uncertain. The CDR3 contains 14 residues. Trimming stripped 0 bases from V and 4 bases from J, with 9 bases between. CDR3 DNA: TGCGCCAGCAGTCAATCGCGCGGACGCACTGAAGCTTTCTTT. Protein: CASSQSRGRTEAFF.

This clone showed up just a few times. The chain couples TRBV7-2 to TRBJ2-6; unclear D gene. Trimming removed 2 bases from V and 0 bases from J, with 5 bases in between. Germline V CDR1 and CDR2: SGHTA, FQGNSA. The CDR3 loop spans 15 amino acids. The DNA for the CDR3 is TGTGCCAGCAGCTTACGAGTCTCTGGGGCCAACGTCCTGACTTTC. Protein sequence: CASSLRVSGANVLTF.